This T cell receptor (beta chain) was identified during a study of T cells in Graves' hyperthyroidism and ophthalmopathy. This clonotype was picked up a small number of times. This CDR3 region has 14 residues. The V gene's germline CDR1 is SGHDN and CDR2 FVKESK. Trimming pared 2 bases from V and 2 bases from J, leaving 10 bases between. TCR beta CDR3 sequences were amplified from RNA transcripts. A set of HTBI primers served as the primers for a first-round RT-PCR of the TCR CDR3. TCRdb re-derived calls from the multiplex PCR reads in MiXCR, one entry per CDR3 protein. The sample gives about 400,000 distinct CDR3 sequences, 15% of which show up once; around a third is in the top ten.

This clonotype originated in a woman under 40 with Graves' hyperthyroidism. V is TRBV14 and J is TRBJ2-7; D might be TRBD2 (6 bases). The material sequenced was blood. CDR3 bases: TGTGCCAGCAGCCAAAGGAGGGAGGCCTACGAGCAGTACTTC. It is translated as CASSQRREAYEQYF.